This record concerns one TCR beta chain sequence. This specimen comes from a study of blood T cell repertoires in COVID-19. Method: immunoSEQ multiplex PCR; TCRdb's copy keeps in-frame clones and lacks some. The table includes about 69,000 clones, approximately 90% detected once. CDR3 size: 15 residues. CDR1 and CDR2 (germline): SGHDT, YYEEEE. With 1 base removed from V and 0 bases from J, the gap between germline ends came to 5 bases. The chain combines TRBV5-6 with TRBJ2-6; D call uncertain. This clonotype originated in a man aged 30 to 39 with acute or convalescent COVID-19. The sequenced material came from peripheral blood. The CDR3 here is CASSLTASGANVLTF. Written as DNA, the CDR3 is TGTGCCAGCAGCTTGACAGCCTCTGGGGCCAACGTCCTGACTTTC.